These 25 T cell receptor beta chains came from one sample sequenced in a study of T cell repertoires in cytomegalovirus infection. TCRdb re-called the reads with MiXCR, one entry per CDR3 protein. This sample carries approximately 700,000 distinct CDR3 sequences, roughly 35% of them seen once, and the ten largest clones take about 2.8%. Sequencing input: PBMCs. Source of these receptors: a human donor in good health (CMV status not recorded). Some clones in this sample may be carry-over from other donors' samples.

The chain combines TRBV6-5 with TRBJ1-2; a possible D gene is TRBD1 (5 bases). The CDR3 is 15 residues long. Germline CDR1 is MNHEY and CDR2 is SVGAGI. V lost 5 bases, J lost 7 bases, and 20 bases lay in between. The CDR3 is CASSRPPRGGVGYTF. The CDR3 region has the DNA TGTGCCAGCAGTAGGCCCCCACGGGGGGGGGTTGGCTACACCTTC.

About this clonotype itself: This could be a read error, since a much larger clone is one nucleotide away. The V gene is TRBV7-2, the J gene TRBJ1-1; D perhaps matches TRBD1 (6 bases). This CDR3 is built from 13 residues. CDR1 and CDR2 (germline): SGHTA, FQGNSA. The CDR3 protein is CASSARQVTEASF. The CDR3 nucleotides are TGTGCCAGCAGCGCCCGACAGGTGACTGAAGCTTCCTTT.

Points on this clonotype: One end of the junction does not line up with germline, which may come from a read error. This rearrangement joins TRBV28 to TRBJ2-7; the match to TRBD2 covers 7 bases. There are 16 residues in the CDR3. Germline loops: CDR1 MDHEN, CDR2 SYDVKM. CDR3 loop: CASSPSGGKAPYGQYF. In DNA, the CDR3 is TGTGCCAGCAGCCCTTCGGGGGGAAAGGCACCCTACGGGCAGTACTTC.

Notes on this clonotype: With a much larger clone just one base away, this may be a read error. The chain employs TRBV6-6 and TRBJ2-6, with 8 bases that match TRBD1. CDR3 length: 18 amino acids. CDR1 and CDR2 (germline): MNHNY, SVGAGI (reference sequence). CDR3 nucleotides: TGTGCCAACAGTTACGGCAGACAGGGGTGGTCTGGGGCCAACGTCCTGACTTTC. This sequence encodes CANSYGRQGWSGANVLTF.

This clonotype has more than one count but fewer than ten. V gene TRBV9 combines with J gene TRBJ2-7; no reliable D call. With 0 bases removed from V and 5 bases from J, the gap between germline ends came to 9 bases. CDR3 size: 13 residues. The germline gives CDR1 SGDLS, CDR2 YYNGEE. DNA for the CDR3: TGTGCCAGCAGCGTAGGAAGGCTGGACGAGCAGTACTTC. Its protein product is CASSVGRLDEQYF.

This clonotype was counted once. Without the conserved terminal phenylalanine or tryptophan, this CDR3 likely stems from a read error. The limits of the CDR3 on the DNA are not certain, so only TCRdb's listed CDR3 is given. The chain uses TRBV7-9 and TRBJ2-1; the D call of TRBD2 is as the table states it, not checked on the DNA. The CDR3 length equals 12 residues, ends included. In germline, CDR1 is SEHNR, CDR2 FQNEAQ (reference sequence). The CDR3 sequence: CASSLLWGVRFL.

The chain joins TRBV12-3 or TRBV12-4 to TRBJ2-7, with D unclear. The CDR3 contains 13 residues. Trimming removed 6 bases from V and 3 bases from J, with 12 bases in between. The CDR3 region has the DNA TGTGCCAGCAGGGCACCTGACCTCTACGAGCAGTACTTC. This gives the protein CASRAPDLYEQYF.

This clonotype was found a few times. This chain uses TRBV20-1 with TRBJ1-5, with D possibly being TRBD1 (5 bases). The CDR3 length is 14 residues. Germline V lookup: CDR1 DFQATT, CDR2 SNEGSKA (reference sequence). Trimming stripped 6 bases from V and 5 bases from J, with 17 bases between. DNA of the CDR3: TGCAGTGCGGGTCAGGGATCGGTTGATCAGCCCCAGCATTTT. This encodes CSAGQGSVDQPQHF.

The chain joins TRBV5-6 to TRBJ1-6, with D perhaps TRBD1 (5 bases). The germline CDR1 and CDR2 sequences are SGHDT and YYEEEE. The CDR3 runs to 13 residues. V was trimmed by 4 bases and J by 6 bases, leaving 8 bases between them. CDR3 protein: CASSPGTNSPLHF. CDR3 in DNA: TGTGCCAGCAGCCCCGGGACTAATTCACCCCTCCACTTT.

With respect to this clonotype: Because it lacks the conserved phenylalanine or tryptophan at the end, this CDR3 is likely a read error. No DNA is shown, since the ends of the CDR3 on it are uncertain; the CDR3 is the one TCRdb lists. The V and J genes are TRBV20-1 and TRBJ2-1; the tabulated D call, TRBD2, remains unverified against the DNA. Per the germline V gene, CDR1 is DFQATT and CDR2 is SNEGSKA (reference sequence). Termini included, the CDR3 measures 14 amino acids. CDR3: CSDIPSERAHEQLL.

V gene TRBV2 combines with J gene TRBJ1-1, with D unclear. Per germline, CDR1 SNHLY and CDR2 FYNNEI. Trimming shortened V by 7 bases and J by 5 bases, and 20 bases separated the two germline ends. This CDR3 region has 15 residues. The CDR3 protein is CASTPSWSHTTEAFF. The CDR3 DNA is TGTGCCAGCACCCCGAGTTGGAGCCATACAACTGAAGCTTTCTTT.

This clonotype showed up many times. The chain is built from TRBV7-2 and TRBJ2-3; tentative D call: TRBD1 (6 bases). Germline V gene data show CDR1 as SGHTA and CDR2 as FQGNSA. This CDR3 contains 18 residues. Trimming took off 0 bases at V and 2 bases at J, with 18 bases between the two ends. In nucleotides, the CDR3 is TGTGCCAGCAGCTTAGCCCACATCAGGGGTTACCACACAGATACGCAGTATTTT. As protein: CASSLAHIRGYHTDTQYF. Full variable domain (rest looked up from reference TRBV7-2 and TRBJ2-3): GAGVSQSPSNKVTEKGKDVELRCDPISGHTALYWYRQSLGQGLEFLIYFQGNSAPDKSGLPSDRFSAERTGGSVSTLTIQRTQQEDSAVYLCASSLAHIRGYHTDTQYFGPGTRLTVL.

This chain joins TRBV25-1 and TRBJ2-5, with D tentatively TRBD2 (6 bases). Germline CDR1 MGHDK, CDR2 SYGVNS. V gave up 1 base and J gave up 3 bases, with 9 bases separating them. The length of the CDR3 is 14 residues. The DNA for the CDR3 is TGTGCCAGCAGTGAATTGGGGGGAAAAGAGACCCAGTACTTC. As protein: CASSELGGKETQYF.

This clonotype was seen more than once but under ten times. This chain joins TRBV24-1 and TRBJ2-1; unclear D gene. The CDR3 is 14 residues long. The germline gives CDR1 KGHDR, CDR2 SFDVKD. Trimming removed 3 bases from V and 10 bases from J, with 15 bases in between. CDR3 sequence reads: CATSDVKPGAEQFF. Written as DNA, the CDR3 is TGTGCCACCAGTGATGTGAAACCTGGCGCGGAGCAGTTCTTC.

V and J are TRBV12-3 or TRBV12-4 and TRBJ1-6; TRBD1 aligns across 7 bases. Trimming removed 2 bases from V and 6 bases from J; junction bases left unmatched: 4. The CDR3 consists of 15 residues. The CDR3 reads CASSLQGEGNSPLHF. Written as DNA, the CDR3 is TGTGCCAGCAGTTTACAGGGGGAAGGTAATTCACCCCTCCACTTT.

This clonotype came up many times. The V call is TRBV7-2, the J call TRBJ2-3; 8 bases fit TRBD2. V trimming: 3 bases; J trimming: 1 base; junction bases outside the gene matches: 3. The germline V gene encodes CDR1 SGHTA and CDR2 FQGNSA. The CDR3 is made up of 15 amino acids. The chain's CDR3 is CASSLQAGGTDTQYF. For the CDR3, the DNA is TGTGCCAGCAGCTTGCAAGCGGGGGGCACAGATACGCAGTATTTT.

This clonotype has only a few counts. This CDR3 is CATGLGLAKNIQYF. Written as DNA, the CDR3 is TGTGCCACAGGGCTAGGGTTAGCCAAAAACATTCAGTACTTC. The chain uses TRBV7-2 and TRBJ2-4, with a weak D call TRBD1 (5 bases). V was cut by 10 bases and J by 0 bases, with 13 bases left in between. The CDR3 runs to 14 residues. Germline lookup yields CDR1 SGHTA and CDR2 FQGNSA. The variable domain in full, with the rest retrieved from reference TRBV7-2 and TRBJ2-4, is GAGVSQSPSNKVTEKGKDVELRCDPISGHTALYWYRQSLGQGLEFLIYFQGNSAPDKSGLPSDRFSAERTGGSVSTLTIQRTQQEDSAVYLCATGLGLAKNIQYFGAGTRLSVL.

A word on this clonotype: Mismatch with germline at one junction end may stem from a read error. The CDR3 loop reads CASSSRGPGVTSTDTQYF. The CDR3 bases are TGTGCCAGCAGCTCGAGAGGTCCCGGGGTGACTAGCACAGATACGCAGTATTTT. This chain links TRBV5-3 with TRBJ2-3, with D possibly TRBD2 on 5 matching bases. TRBV5-3 is labeled an ORF, and its function is uncertain. The CDR3 is 18 residues long.

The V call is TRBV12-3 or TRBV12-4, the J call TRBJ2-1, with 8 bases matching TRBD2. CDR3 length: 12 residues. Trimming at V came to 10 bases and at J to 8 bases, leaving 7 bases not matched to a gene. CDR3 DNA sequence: TGTGCCACCCGGCGAGCGGGAGATGAGCAGTTCTTC. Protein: CATRRAGDEQFF.

The CDR3 reads CASSYTGQGADTQYF. DNA for the CDR3: TGTGCCAGCAGTTATACGGGACAGGGAGCAGATACGCAGTATTTT. This chain links TRBV6-5 with TRBJ2-3, with 9 bases identical to TRBD1. Germline CDR1 and CDR2: MNHEY and SVGAGI. Trimming removed 3 bases from V and 4 bases from J; junction bases left unmatched: 5. The CDR3 has 15 residues.

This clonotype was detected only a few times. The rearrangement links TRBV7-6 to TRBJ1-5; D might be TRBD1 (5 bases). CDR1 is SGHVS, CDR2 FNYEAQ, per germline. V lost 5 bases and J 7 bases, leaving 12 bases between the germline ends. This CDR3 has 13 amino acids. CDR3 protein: CASSPGLEQPQHF. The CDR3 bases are TGTGCCAGCAGCCCAGGGTTAGAACAGCCCCAGCATTTT.

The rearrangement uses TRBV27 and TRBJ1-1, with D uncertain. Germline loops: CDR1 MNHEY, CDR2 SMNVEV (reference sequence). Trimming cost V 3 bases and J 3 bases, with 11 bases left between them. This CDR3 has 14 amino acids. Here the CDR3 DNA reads TGTGCCAGCAGTTTGGGATTTCCGTACACTGAAGCTTTCTTT. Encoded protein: CASSLGFPYTEAFF.

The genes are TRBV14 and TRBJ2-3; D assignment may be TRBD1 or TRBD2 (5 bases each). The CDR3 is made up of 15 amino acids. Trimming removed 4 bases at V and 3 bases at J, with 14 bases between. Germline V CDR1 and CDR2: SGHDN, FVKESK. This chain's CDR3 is CASSPGRWGTDTQYF. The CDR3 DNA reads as TGTGCCAGCAGCCCGGGACGATGGGGTACAGATACGCAGTATTTT.

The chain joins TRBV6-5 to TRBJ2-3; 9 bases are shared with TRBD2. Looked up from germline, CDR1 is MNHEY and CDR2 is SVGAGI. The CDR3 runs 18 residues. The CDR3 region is CSPGMRGGSSGGTDTQYF. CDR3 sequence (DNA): TGTTCCCCCGGAATGAGAGGGGGCTCTAGCGGGGGCACAGATACGCAGTATTTT.

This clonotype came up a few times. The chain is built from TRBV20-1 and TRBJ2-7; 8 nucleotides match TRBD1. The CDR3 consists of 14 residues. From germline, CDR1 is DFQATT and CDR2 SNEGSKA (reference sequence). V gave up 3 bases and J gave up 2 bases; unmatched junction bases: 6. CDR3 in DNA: TGCAGTGCTAGTCTCGGACAGGGTCCCTACGAGCAGTACTTC. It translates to CSASLGQGPYEQYF.